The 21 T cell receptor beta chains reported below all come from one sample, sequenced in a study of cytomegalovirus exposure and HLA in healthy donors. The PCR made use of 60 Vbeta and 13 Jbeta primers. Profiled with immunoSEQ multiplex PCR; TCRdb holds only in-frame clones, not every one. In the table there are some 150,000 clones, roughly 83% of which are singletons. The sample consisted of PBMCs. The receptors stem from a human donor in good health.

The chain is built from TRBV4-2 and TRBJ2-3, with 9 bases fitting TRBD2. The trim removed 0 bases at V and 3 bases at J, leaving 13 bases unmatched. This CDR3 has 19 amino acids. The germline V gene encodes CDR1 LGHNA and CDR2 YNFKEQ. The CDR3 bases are TGTGCCAGCAGCCAAGAGGGCGGGCGAGCGGGGGGACCAACAGATACGCAGTATTTT. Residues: CASSQEGGRAGGPTDTQYF.

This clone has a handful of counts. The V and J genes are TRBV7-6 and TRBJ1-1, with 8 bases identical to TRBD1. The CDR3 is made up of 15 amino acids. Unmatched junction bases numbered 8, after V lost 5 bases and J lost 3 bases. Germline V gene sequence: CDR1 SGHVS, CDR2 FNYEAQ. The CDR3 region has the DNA TGTGCCAGCAGCCGGGCAGGGGGCTTGGACACTGAAGCTTTCTTT. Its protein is CASSRAGGLDTEAFF.

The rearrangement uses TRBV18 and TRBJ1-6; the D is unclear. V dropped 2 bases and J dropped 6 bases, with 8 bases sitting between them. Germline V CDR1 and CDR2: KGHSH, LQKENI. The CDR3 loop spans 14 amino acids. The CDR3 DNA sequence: TGTGCCAGCTCACCAGGACTAACTAATTCACCCCTCCACTTT. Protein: CASSPGLTNSPLHF.

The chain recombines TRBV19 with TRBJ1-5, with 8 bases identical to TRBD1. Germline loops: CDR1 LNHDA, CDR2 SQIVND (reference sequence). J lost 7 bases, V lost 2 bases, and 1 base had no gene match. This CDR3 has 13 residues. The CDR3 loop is CASSIQGAQPQHF. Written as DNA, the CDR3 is TGTGCCAGTAGTATACAGGGGGCGCAGCCCCAGCATTTT.

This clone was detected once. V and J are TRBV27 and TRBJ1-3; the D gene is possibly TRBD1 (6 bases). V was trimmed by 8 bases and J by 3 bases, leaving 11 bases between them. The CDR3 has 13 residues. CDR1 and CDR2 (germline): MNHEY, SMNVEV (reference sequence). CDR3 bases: TGTGCCAGCGGTACAGGGCTTGGAAACACCATATATTTT. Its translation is CASGTGLGNTIYF.

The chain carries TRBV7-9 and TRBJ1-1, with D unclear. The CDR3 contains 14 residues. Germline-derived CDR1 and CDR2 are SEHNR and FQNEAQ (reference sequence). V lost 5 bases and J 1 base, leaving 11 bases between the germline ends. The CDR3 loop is CASSRHYPNTEAFF. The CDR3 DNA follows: TGTGCCAGCAGCCGGCACTACCCGAACACTGAAGCTTTCTTT.

CDR3 sequence (DNA): TGTGCCAGCAGGGGGGGACAGGGGACTGAAGCTTTCTTT. Translation gives CASRGGQGTEAFF. This chain joins TRBV25-1 and TRBJ1-1; 10 bases agree with TRBD1. The germline V gene encodes CDR1 MGHDK and CDR2 SYGVNS. The CDR3 loop spans 13 amino acids. The V gene end was trimmed by 6 bases and the J gene end by 5 bases; junction bases not matched to a gene: 3.

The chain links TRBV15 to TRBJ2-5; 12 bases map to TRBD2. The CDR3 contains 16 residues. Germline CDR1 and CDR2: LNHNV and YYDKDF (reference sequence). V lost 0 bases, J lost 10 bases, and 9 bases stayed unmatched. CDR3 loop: CATSRDLTSGGKSQYF. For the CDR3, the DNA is TGTGCCACCAGCAGAGATCTGACTAGCGGGGGTAAGAGCCAGTACTTC.

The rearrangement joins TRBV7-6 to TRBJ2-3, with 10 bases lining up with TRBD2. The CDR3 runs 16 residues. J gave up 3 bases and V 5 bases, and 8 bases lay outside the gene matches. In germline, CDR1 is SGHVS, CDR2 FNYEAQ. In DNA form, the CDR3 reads TGTGCCAGCAGCCCGGGACTAGCGACAAGAACAGATACGCAGTATTTT. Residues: CASSPGLATRTDTQYF.

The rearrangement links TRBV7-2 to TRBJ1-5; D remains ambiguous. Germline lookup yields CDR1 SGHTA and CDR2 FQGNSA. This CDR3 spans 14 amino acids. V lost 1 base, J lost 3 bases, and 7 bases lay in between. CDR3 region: CASSLGEVNQPQHF. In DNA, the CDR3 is TGTGCCAGCAGCTTAGGTGAGGTCAATCAGCCCCAGCATTTT.

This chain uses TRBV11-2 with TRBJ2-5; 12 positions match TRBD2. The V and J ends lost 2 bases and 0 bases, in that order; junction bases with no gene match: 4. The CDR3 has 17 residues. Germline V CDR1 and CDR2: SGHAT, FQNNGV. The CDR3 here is CASSLLTSGGYQETQYF. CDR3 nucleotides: TGTGCCAGCAGCTTATTAACTAGCGGGGGGTACCAAGAGACCCAGTACTTC.

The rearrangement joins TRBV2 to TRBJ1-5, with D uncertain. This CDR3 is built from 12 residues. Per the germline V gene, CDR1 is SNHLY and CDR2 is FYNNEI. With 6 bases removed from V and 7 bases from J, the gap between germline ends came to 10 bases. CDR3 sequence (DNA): TGTGCCAGCAGGGCGGGTGTGCAGCCCCAGCATTTT. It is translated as CASRAGVQPQHF.

The CDR3 DNA reads TGTGCCAGCAGTTTTGGTCACCCTGGGACTAGCGGGAGTCAGGATTACTTC. Protein: CASSFGHPGTSGSQDYF. V gene TRBV28 combines with J gene TRBJ2-5, with 14 positions matching TRBD2. CDR3 size: 17 residues. Losses at the gene ends were 3 bases for V and 14 bases for J; bases not matched to a gene: 17. Germline V lookup: CDR1 MDHEN, CDR2 SYDVKM.

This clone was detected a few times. CDR3 amino acids: CASSPRQGNTYGYTF. CDR3 nucleotide sequence: TGTGCCAGCAGTCCTAGACAGGGGAACACGTATGGCTACACCTTC. J is TRBJ1-2 and V is TRBV6-6; 8 bases line up with TRBD1. V lost 5 bases to trimming and J lost 5 bases; unmatched junction nucleotides: 10. Germline V lookup: CDR1 MNHNY, CDR2 SVGAGI (reference sequence). This CDR3 is 15 amino acids long.

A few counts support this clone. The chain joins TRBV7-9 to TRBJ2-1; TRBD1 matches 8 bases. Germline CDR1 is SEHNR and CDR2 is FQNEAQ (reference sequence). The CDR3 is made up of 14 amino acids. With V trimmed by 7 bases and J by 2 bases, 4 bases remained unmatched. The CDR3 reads CASNRGDAYNEQFF. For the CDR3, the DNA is TGTGCCAGCAACAGGGGGGACGCCTACAATGAGCAGTTCTTC.

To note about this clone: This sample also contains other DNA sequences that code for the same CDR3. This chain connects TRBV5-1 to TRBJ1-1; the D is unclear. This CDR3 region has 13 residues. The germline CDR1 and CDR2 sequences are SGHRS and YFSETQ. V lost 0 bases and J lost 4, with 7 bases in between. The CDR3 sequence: CASSLVDGTEAFF. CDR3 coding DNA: TGCGCCAGCAGCTTGGTAGATGGCACTGAAGCTTTCTTT.

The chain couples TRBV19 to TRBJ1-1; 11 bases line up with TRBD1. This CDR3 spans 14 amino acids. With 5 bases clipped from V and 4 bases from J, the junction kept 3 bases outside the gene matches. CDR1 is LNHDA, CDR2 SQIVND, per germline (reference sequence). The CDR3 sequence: CASSSGTGGTEAFF. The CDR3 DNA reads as TGTGCCAGTAGTTCCGGGACAGGGGGCACTGAAGCTTTCTTT.

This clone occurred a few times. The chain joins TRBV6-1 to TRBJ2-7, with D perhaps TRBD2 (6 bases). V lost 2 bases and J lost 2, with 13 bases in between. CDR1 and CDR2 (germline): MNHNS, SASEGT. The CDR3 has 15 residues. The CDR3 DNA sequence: TGTGCCAGCAGTGAATACGCGGGAAGAACCTACGAGCAGTACTTC. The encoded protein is CASSEYAGRTYEQYF.

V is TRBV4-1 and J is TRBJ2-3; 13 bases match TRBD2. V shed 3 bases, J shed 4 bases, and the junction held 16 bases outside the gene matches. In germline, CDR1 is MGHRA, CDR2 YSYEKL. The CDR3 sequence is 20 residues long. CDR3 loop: CASSHTTLAGGPGYSDTQYF. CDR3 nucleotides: TGCGCCAGCAGCCACACTACACTAGCGGGGGGGCCGGGGTATTCAGATACGCAGTATTTT.

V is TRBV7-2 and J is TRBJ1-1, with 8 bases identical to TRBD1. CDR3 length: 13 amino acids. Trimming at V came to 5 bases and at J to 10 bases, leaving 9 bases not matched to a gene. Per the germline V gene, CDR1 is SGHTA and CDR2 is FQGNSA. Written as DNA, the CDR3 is TGTGCCAGCAGCGGCAGGGGCAGGGGGCCAGCTTTCTTT. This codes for CASSGRGRGPAFF.

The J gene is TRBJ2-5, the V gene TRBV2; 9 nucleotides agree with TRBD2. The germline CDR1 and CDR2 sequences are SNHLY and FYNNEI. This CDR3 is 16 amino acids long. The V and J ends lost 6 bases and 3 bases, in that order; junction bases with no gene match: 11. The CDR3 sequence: CASRQSLAGTKETQYF. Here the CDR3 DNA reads TGTGCCAGCAGACAAAGCCTAGCGGGGACCAAAGAGACCCAGTACTTC. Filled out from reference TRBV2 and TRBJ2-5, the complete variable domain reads EPEVTQTPSHQVTQMGQEVILRCVPISNHLYFYWYRQILGQKVEFLVSFYNNEISEKSEIFDDQFSVERPDGSNFTLKIRSTKLEDSAMYFCASRQSLAGTKETQYFGPGTRLLVL.